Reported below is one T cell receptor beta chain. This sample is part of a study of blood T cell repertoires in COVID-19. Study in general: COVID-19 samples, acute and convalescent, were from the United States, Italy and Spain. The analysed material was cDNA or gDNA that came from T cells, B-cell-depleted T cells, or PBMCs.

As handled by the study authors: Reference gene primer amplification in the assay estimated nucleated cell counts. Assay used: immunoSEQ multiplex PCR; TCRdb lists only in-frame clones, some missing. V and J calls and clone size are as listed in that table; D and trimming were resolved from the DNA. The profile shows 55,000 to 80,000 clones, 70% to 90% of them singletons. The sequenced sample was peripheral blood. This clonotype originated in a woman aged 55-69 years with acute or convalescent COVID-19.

DNA for the CDR3: TGTGCCAGCAGCTCTCGGGGGGGGGATTCACCCCTCCACTTT. Its protein product is CASSSRGGDSPLHF. The chain is built from TRBV6-6 and TRBJ1-6, with a tentative D call TRBD1 (5 bases). V was pared by 6 bases and J by 8 bases, with 14 bases between. Germline V gene data show CDR1 as MNHNY and CDR2 as SVGAGI (reference sequence). CDR3 length: 14 residues.